This passage covers 15 T cell receptor beta chains from one sample sequenced in a study of PD-L1 blockade in urothelial cancer. This sample's time point: peripheral blood 6 weeks after treatment start. Libraries were prepared by immunoSEQ multiplex PCR; TCRdb keeps only in-frame clonotypes and omits some of them. The sample holds 75,000 to 100,000 clones; less than 90% are singletons and the top ten take approximately 8.4%. The sequencing used PBMCs, collected around atezolizumab (anti-PD-L1) treatment. These receptors all come from a man between 65 and 79 years old with urothelial cancer.

The chain combines TRBV9 with TRBJ1-2; D is unclear. Trimming shortened V by 3 bases and J by 4 bases, and 10 bases separated the two germline ends. The CDR3 is 13 amino acids. Germline CDR1 and CDR2: SGDLS and YYNGEE. CDR3 sequence reads: CASSAGLGYGYTF. In DNA, the CDR3 is TGTGCCAGCAGCGCCGGGTTGGGCTATGGCTACACCTTC. Based on the CDR3 plus reference TRBV9 and TRBJ1-2, the full variable domain is DSGVTQTPKHLITATGQRVTLRCSPRSGDLSVYWYQQSLDQGLQFLIQYYNGEERAKGNILERFSAQQFPDLHSELNLSSLELGDSALYFCASSAGLGYGYTFGSGTRLTVV.

This chain joins TRBV30 and TRBJ1-4; 7 bases are a match to TRBD1. This CDR3 is 13 amino acids long. V lost 4 bases and J lost 15; bases outside the gene matches: 14. The germline gives CDR1 GTSNPN, CDR2 SVGIG (reference sequence). The CDR3 DNA reads TGTGCCTGGAAGACAGGGTCCGAGGGGGTGTTGTTTTTT. It is translated as CAWKTGSEGVLFF.

This clone has just one count. The DNA is omitted, as the CDR3 cannot be located on it reliably, and the CDR3 follows TCRdb's listing. The V call is TRBV21-1, the J call TRBJ2-5; the table's D call of TRBD1 was not tested on the DNA. TRBV21-1 is classified as a pseudogene. With termini counted, the CDR3 has 16 amino acids. CDR3 loop: CASSKVGGGSGETQYF.

The J gene is TRBJ2-1, the V gene TRBV7-9; D may be TRBD2 (6 bases). V lost 2 bases and J 0 bases, leaving 17 bases between the germline ends. This CDR3 is 18 amino acids long. Germline loops: CDR1 SEHNR, CDR2 FQNEAQ (reference sequence). Here the CDR3 DNA reads TGTGCCAGCAGCTTAAGTACGTTTGCGGGGAGCTCCTACAATGAGCAGTTCTTC. Its protein product is CASSLSTFAGSSYNEQFF. Full variable domain (outside the CDR3, taken from reference TRBV7-9 and TRBJ2-1): DTGVSQNPRHKITKRGQNVTFRCDPISEHNRLYWYRQTLGQGPEFLTYFQNEAQLEKSRLLSDRFSAERPKGSFSTLEIQRTEQGDSAMYLCASSLSTFAGSSYNEQFFGPGTRLTVL.

This clone was picked up one time. The chain links TRBV4-2 to TRBJ1-5, with TRBD1 as a possible D gene (5 bases). V was clipped by 0 bases and J by 4 bases, with 13 bases between them. The CDR3 is 16 residues long. Germline V gene data show CDR1 as LGHNA and CDR2 as YNFKEQ. This CDR3 is CASSQDWRGSNQPQHF. The DNA of the CDR3 is TGTGCCAGCAGCCAAGATTGGAGGGGTTCTAATCAGCCCCAGCATTTT.

The V and J genes are TRBV2 and TRBJ2-1; D is perhaps TRBD2 (6 bases). Germline V gene lookup returns CDR1 SNHLY and CDR2 FYNNEI. This CDR3 spans 13 amino acids. V lost 6 bases to trimming and J lost 7 bases, with 13 bases between them. The CDR3 DNA is TGTGCCAGCAGACTCGGGGGATGGAATGAGCAGTTCTTC. Protein: CASRLGGWNEQFF.

The chain has TRBV11-2 and TRBJ2-2, with D uncertain. Trimming removed 0 bases from V and 4 bases from J, with 12 bases in between. Germline CDR1 SGHAT, CDR2 FQNNGV. This CDR3 has 16 amino acids. This chain's CDR3 is CASSLDLTYPTGELFF. The CDR3 DNA is TGTGCCAGCAGCTTAGATTTGACTTACCCCACCGGGGAGCTGTTTTTT.

The rearrangement joins TRBV5-1 to TRBJ2-5; TRBD2 matches at 13 bases. Trimming took 3 bases from V and 5 from J; bases not matched to a gene: 4. CDR3 length equals 15 residues. The germline CDR1 and CDR2 sequences are SGHRS and YFSETQ. CDR3 residues: CASSSGLAGLETQYF. CDR3 DNA sequence: TGCGCCAGCAGCTCGGGACTAGCGGGGTTGGAGACCCAGTACTTC.

The chain uses TRBV6-5 and TRBJ2-7; 7 bases line up with TRBD2. The germline gives CDR1 MNHEY, CDR2 SVGAGI. The CDR3 extends over 14 amino acids. Trimming removed 6 bases from V and 2 bases from J; junction bases left unmatched: 7. CDR3 sequence reads: CASSGGAGTYEQYF. CDR3 sequence (DNA): TGTGCCAGCAGCGGTGGAGCGGGAACCTACGAGCAGTACTTC.

The chain couples TRBV19 to TRBJ1-5; D not resolved. The CDR3 consists of 14 residues. V gave up 7 bases and J gave up 2 bases, with 12 bases separating them. Germline V gene lookup returns CDR1 LNHDA and CDR2 SQIVND (reference sequence). CDR3: CASTGGNRNQPQHF. In nucleotides, the CDR3 is TGTGCCAGTACTGGAGGAAATCGCAATCAGCCCCAGCATTTT.

The chain carries TRBV9 and TRBJ1-4; TRBD1 matches at 8 bases. Germline V gene sequence: CDR1 SGDLS, CDR2 YYNGEE. This CDR3 is 13 amino acids long. V shed 9 bases, J shed 8 bases, and the junction held 9 bases outside the gene matches. In DNA, the CDR3 is TGTGCCATCATACAGGGGGACCGAGAAAAACTGTTTTTT. Its translation: CAIIQGDREKLFF.

As DNA, the CDR3 is TGTGCCACCAGCAGCGGGGGAACTAATGAAAAACTGTTTTTT. Residues: CATSSGGTNEKLFF. The chain links TRBV15 to TRBJ1-4, with D possibly being TRBD1 (5 bases). The CDR3 contains 14 residues. With 3 bases removed from V and 1 base from J, the gap between germline ends came to 6 bases. Looked up from germline, CDR1 is LNHNV and CDR2 is YYDKDF (reference sequence).

The gene calls are TRBV19 and TRBJ2-7; D is ambiguous. The germline CDR1 and CDR2 sequences are LNHDA and SQIVND (reference sequence). V was cut by 2 bases and J by 4 bases, with 9 bases left in between. This CDR3 spans 13 amino acids. The CDR3: CASSITAYYEQYF. For the CDR3, the DNA is TGTGCCAGTAGTATAACAGCCTATTACGAGCAGTACTTC.

In its sample, this clone was seen once. The chain recombines TRBV19 with TRBJ2-1; TRBD1 might be the D (5 bases). This CDR3 is built from 14 residues. Germline V lookup: CDR1 LNHDA, CDR2 SQIVND (reference sequence). The V end was cut by 3 bases, the J end by 8 bases, with 14 bases between. The DNA for the CDR3 is TGTGCCAGTAGTATTCCAGGGTCTCTTGATGAGCAGTTCTTC. Protein: CASSIPGSLDEQFF.

To note about this clone: The same CDR3 is also encoded by other DNA sequences in this sample. The V and J genes are TRBV5-1 and TRBJ2-2, with TRBD2 identical over 8 bases. Looked up from germline, CDR1 is SGHRS and CDR2 is YFSETQ. Germline trimming cut 0 bases from V and 3 bases from J; bases unmatched to any gene: 1. The CDR3 is 15 residues long. CDR3: CASSLAGGDTGELFF. DNA of the CDR3: TGCGCCAGCAGCTTGGCGGGAGGGGACACCGGGGAGCTGTTTTTT.